The 32 T cell receptor beta chains given below trace back to one sample, sequenced in a study of control samples from healthy donors and cancer patients. Produced via immunoSEQ multiplex PCR; TCRdb's table is partial and in-frame only. The table includes approximately 45,000 clones, about 91% detected once. What was sequenced was PBMCs. These receptors were taken from a woman in her forties with head and neck cancer.

This chain joins TRBV7-9 and TRBJ1-1; D is possibly TRBD1 (5 bases). The CDR3 runs 12 residues. Deletions cut 4 bases from V and 2 bases from J, with 5 bases between. The V gene's germline CDR1 is SEHNR and CDR2 FQNEAQ (reference sequence). The CDR3 protein is CASSWDNTEAFF. Here the CDR3 DNA reads TGTGCCAGCAGCTGGGACAACACTGAAGCTTTCTTT.

V usage is TRBV5-4 and J usage is TRBJ1-2, with 8 bases identical to TRBD1. This CDR3 has 14 amino acids. Germline CDR1 is SGHNT and CDR2 is YYREEE (reference sequence). V lost 4 bases to trimming and J lost 4 bases; unmatched junction nucleotides: 6. The CDR3: CASSPRTGPYGYTF. The CDR3 DNA reads as TGTGCCAGCAGCCCTCGGACAGGGCCCTATGGCTACACCTTC.

The chain couples TRBV5-1 to TRBJ2-7, with 9 bases aligning to TRBD2. The germline gives CDR1 SGHRS, CDR2 YFSETQ. The CDR3 consists of 15 residues. V shed 1 base and J 3 bases; nucleotides not matched to a gene: 5. The CDR3 here is CASSLKSSGIYEQYF. CDR3 DNA: TGCGCCAGCAGCTTGAAGTCTAGCGGGATCTACGAGCAGTACTTC.

CDR3 amino acids: CASSQGAGGDTQYF. In nucleotides, the CDR3 is TGTGCCAGCAGCCAAGGGGCGGGGGGAGATACGCAGTATTTT. The chain recombines TRBV4-2 with TRBJ2-3, with 8 nucleotides matching TRBD2. Losses at the gene ends were 1 base for V and 5 bases for J; bases not matched to a gene: 2. Germline-derived CDR1 and CDR2 are LGHNA and YNFKEQ. This CDR3 has 14 amino acids.

The rearrangement joins TRBV19 to TRBJ2-7; D remains ambiguous. The V and J ends lost 1 base and 0 bases respectively, with 7 bases between them. The germline V gene encodes CDR1 LNHDA and CDR2 SQIVND (reference sequence). This CDR3 has 14 residues. CDR3 bases: TGTGCCAGTAGTATAGGGATTGACTCCTACGAGCAGTACTTC. Its protein product is CASSIGIDSYEQYF.

This sequence joins TRBV3-1 (or the pseudogene TRBV3-2) and TRBJ2-5; D gene uncertain. This CDR3 is built from 13 residues. Germline lookup yields CDR1 LGHDT and CDR2 YNNKEL (reference sequence). The V end lost 5 bases, the J end lost 5 bases, and 12 bases lay between the germline ends. CDR3 amino acids: CASSAVRAETQYF. The CDR3 DNA is TGTGCCAGCAGCGCGGTCCGGGCGGAGACCCAGTACTTC.

The gene calls are TRBV11-2 and TRBJ2-2; a possible D gene is TRBD1 (6 bases). The CDR3 runs 12 residues. CDR1 and CDR2 (germline): SGHAT, FQNNGV. V lost 5 bases and J 8 bases, leaving 9 bases between the germline ends. Here the CDR3 reads CASSKGVGELFF. DNA of the CDR3: TGTGCCAGCAGCAAGGGGGTGGGGGAGCTGTTTTTT.

The CDR3 coding sequence is TGTGCCAGTAGTATGGAATCGGGCGGGAGGGTCAACGAGCAGTACTTC. It codes for CASSMESGGRVNEQYF. The V call is TRBV19, the J call TRBJ2-7; 9 bases agree with TRBD2. V lost 3 bases to trimming and J lost 5 bases; unmatched junction nucleotides: 11. The CDR3 is made up of 16 amino acids. From germline, CDR1 is LNHDA and CDR2 SQIVND (reference sequence).

The chain links TRBV19 to TRBJ2-3; 9 bases fit TRBD2. This CDR3 has 14 residues. V lost 5 bases, J lost 4 bases, and 4 bases stayed unmatched. Germline values: CDR1 LNHDA, CDR2 SQIVND (reference sequence). Written as DNA, the CDR3 is TGTGCCAGTAGTCCAAGCGGGAGGTCAGATACGCAGTATTTT. Translation gives CASSPSGRSDTQYF. Full variable domain (missing parts from reference TRBV19 and TRBJ2-3): DGGITQSPKYLFRKEGQNVTLSCEQNLNHDAMYWYRQDPGQGLRLIYYSQIVNDFQKGDIAEGYSVSREKKESFPLTVTSAQKNPTAFYLCASSPSGRSDTQYFGPGTRLTVL.

A single count supports this clone. The chain couples TRBV6-5 to TRBJ2-3; 8 positions agree with TRBD2. V lost 5 bases, J lost 1 base, and 5 bases stayed unmatched. Germline V lookup: CDR1 MNHEY, CDR2 SVGAGI. The CDR3 has 15 residues. The DNA of the CDR3 is TGTGCCAGCAGTCTGACTAGCGTTCGCACAGATACGCAGTATTTT. This codes for CASSLTSVRTDTQYF.

V gene TRBV5-5 combines with J gene TRBJ2-7; maybe TRBD2 (5 bases). Germline CDR1 is SGHKS and CDR2 is YYEKEE (reference sequence). This CDR3 contains 14 residues. V shed 3 bases and J shed 1 base, with 11 bases lying between them. Here the CDR3 DNA reads TGTGCCAGCAGCTGGCGTGGGGAGTCCTACGAGCAGTACTTC. It is translated as CASSWRGESYEQYF. The full variable domain, its missing parts supplied by reference TRBV5-5 and TRBJ2-7, is DAGVTQSPTHLIKTRGQQVTLRCSPISGHKSVSWYQQVLGQGPQFIFQYYEKEERGRGNFPDRFSARQFPNYSSELNVNALLLGDSALYLCASSWRGESYEQYFGPGTRLTVT.

The chain employs TRBV5-1 and TRBJ1-1; D is ambiguous. V gave up 4 bases and J gave up 0 bases, with 7 bases separating them. The length of the CDR3 is 13 residues. In germline, CDR1 is SGHRS, CDR2 YFSETQ. This CDR3 reads CASSSGMNTEAFF. The CDR3 DNA sequence: TGCGCCAGCAGCAGCGGGATGAACACTGAAGCTTTCTTT.

The V call is TRBV7-9, the J call TRBJ1-2; 7 nucleotides align to TRBD1. J lost 4 bases, V lost 4 bases, and 0 bases had no gene match. Germline V gives CDR1 SEHNR, CDR2 FQNEAQ (reference sequence). The CDR3 is made up of 12 amino acids. As DNA, the CDR3 is TGTGCCAGCAGCTGGACAGGCTATGGCTACACCTTC. This translates into CASSWTGYGYTF.

J is TRBJ1-1 and V is TRBV7-2, with D possibly being TRBD1 (5 bases). The germline V and J ends were trimmed by 2 bases and 6 bases, with 10 bases remaining between them. CDR1 and CDR2 from the germline V gene are SGHTA and FQGNSA. The CDR3 runs to 13 residues. The CDR3 here is CASSLFAGSEAFF. CDR3 sequence (DNA): TGTGCCAGCAGCTTATTCGCAGGGTCTGAAGCTTTCTTT.

A remark on this clone: This may stem from a read error, because a much larger clone lies one nucleotide away. This sequence joins TRBV28 and TRBJ2-5; 9 bases align to TRBD1. V lost 6 bases and J lost 4; bases outside the gene matches: 15. This CDR3 spans 17 amino acids. Germline-derived CDR1 and CDR2 are MDHEN and SYDVKM. The CDR3: CASRPGPGQGGSETQYF. The CDR3 nucleotides are TGTGCCAGCAGGCCCGGGCCGGGACAGGGAGGGTCAGAGACCCAGTACTTC.

V usage is TRBV5-1 and J usage is TRBJ1-1; D is unresolved. The ends were cut back, 4 bases at V and 4 bases at J, with 17 bases in the middle. Germline CDR1 is SGHRS and CDR2 is YFSETQ. The CDR3 totals 15 residues. CDR3 region: CASSPNAVSGTEAFF. The CDR3, as DNA: TGCGCCAGCAGCCCCAATGCCGTGAGTGGCACTGAAGCTTTCTTT.

J is TRBJ2-1 and V is TRBV30; 7 nucleotides line up with TRBD2. J gave up 2 bases and V 4 bases, and 20 bases lay outside the gene matches. The CDR3 sequence is 19 residues long. Germline V gene lookup returns CDR1 GTSNPN and CDR2 SVGIG (reference sequence). The CDR3, as DNA: TGTGCCTGGAACCGGTTGCGCACTAGCGCGAGAGGGGCCTACAATGAGCAGTTCTTC. Amino acids: CAWNRLRTSARGAYNEQFF.

In the case of this clone: At one of its ends the junction is not consistent with the germline gene, which may arise from a read error. The chain recombines TRBV7-9 with TRBJ1-1, with D unresolved. The CDR3 sequence is 15 residues long. The germline V gene encodes CDR1 SEHNR and CDR2 FQNEAQ (reference sequence). The CDR3 protein is CASSLAGATSTGAFF. The CDR3 bases are TGTGCCAGCAGCTTAGCAGGTGCGACATCTACTGGAGCTTTCTTT.

The J gene is TRBJ1-5, the V gene TRBV15; possibly TRBD1 for D (6 bases). Germline V lookup: CDR1 LNHNV, CDR2 YYDKDF (reference sequence). Trimming pared 0 bases from V and 5 bases from J, leaving 17 bases between. The CDR3 covers 17 residues. CDR3 in DNA: TGTGCCACCAGCAGAGAGAGCTTCACAGGGTTTCATCAGCCCCAGCATTTT. Its translation: CATSRESFTGFHQPQHF.

This chain uses TRBV5-5 with TRBJ1-1, with 9 bases that match TRBD1. CDR3 size: 14 residues. CDR1 is SGHKS and CDR2 is YYEKEE in the germline V gene (reference sequence). V trimming: 3 bases; J trimming: 6 bases; junction bases outside the gene matches: 6. In nucleotides, the CDR3 is TGTGCCAGCAGCTCGATTGGACAGGGGTCTGAAGCTTTCTTT. Amino acids: CASSSIGQGSEAFF.

The chain joins TRBV7-2 to TRBJ1-5, with D perhaps TRBD1 (6 bases). The germline V gene has CDR1 SGHTA and CDR2 FQGNSA. Between the trimmed V and J ends, which lost 4 bases and 6 bases, there was a span of 19 bases. This CDR3 comprises 16 residues. The CDR3 spells CASSWGSRGDGQPQHF. The CDR3 DNA sequence: TGTGCCAGCAGCTGGGGGTCCAGGGGCGACGGTCAGCCCCAGCATTTT.

The J gene is TRBJ1-1, the V gene TRBV10-2; maybe TRBD1 (5 bases). Germline CDR1 reads WSHSY; CDR2 reads SAAADI. The CDR3 sequence is 12 residues long. The ends were cut back, 8 bases at V and 1 base at J, with 8 bases in the middle. In DNA, the CDR3 is TGCGCCAGCGCGGGACGGAACACTGAAGCTTTCTTT. It encodes CASAGRNTEAFF.

The V gene is TRBV27, the J gene TRBJ2-3, with D possibly matching TRBD2 (6 bases). CDR1 and CDR2 from the germline V gene are MNHEY and SMNVEV (reference sequence). CDR3 length equals 15 residues. The V gene lost 6 bases and the J gene lost 4 bases, with 17 bases spanning the gap. CDR3 amino acids: CASSHTGEGSDTQYF. The DNA for the CDR3 is TGTGCCAGCAGCCATACGGGAGAGGGGTCAGATACGCAGTATTTT.

The chain combines TRBV7-3 with TRBJ2-1, with TRBD2 identical over 14 bases. CDR3 length: 14 residues. Germline loops: CDR1 SGHTA, CDR2 FQGTGA. The junction had 7 bases not matched to a gene; V was cut back by 5 bases and J by 13 bases. The CDR3 DNA is TGTGCCAGCAGCCAACCCGGGACTAGCGGGGGTCAGTTCTTC. Translating gives CASSQPGTSGGQFF.

The rearrangement links TRBV29-1 to TRBJ1-1, with no clear D. CDR1 is SQVTM, CDR2 ANQGSEA, per germline. CDR3 length: 13 residues. Deletions cut 7 bases from V and 0 bases from J, with 12 bases between. This CDR3 is CSARDDMNTEAFF. The CDR3 DNA follows: TGCAGCGCCCGAGATGACATGAACACTGAAGCTTTCTTT.

The genes are TRBV3-1 (or the pseudogene TRBV3-2) and TRBJ2-4; no clear D. The V gene lost 1 base and the J gene lost 6 bases, with 4 bases spanning the gap. Germline CDR1 and CDR2: LGHDT and YNNKEL (reference sequence). The CDR3 covers 12 residues. The CDR3 reads CASSQGLNIQYF. The CDR3 bases are TGTGCCAGCAGCCAAGGACTAAACATTCAGTACTTC.

This chain joins TRBV4-1 and TRBJ2-5; 7 nucleotides match TRBD2. The V gene's germline CDR1 is MGHRA and CDR2 YSYEKL. CDR3 length: 16 amino acids. The J segment lost 2 bases and the V segment lost 4 bases, leaving 10 bases of the junction unmatched. The CDR3 loop reads CASSPWGGRRQETQYF. CDR3 nucleotides: TGCGCCAGCAGCCCCTGGGGGGGGAGACGGCAAGAGACCCAGTACTTC.

V is TRBV5-4 and J is TRBJ2-1; D possibly corresponds to TRBD2 (5 bases). CDR1 and CDR2 from the germline V gene are SGHNT and YYREEE (reference sequence). V shed 5 bases and J shed 0 bases, with 12 bases lying between them. The CDR3 spans 15 residues. Here the CDR3 reads CASSRTLSSYNEQFF. The CDR3 DNA is TGTGCCAGCAGTCGGACTCTCTCCTCCTACAATGAGCAGTTCTTC.

DNA for the CDR3: TGTGCCGGCCAGGGGGCCAGGAGTTCACCCCTCCACTTT. As protein: CAGQGARSSPLHF. This rearrangement joins TRBV30 to TRBJ1-6, with 8 bases fitting TRBD1. The CDR3 totals 13 residues. J lost 9 bases, V lost 8 bases, and 9 bases had no gene match. Germline V gene sequence: CDR1 GTSNPN, CDR2 SVGIG (reference sequence).

The chain uses TRBV6-6 and TRBJ2-2; D is uncertain. The V end was cut by 7 bases, the J end by 5 bases, with 14 bases between. The germline CDR1 and CDR2 sequences are MNHNY and SVGAGI (reference sequence). The CDR3 consists of 14 residues. The CDR3 protein is CASTQFVETGELFF. DNA of the CDR3: TGTGCCAGCACCCAGTTTGTGGAGACCGGGGAGCTGTTTTTT.

This chain uses TRBV6-5 with TRBJ2-1; 12 nucleotides align to TRBD2. The ends lost 5 bases at V and 7 bases at J; junction bases unmatched: 3. Germline CDR1 reads MNHEY; CDR2 reads SVGAGI. This CDR3 spans 14 amino acids. The CDR3 spells CASSTTSGRNEQFF. The DNA of the CDR3 is TGTGCCAGCAGTACGACTAGCGGGAGAAATGAGCAGTTCTTC.

The J gene is TRBJ2-1, the V gene TRBV11-2; 7 bases align to TRBD1. CDR3 length equals 15 residues. J lost 3 bases, V lost 5 bases, and 7 bases had no gene match. Germline values: CDR1 SGHAT, CDR2 FQNNGV. The CDR3: CASSLRTGLYNEQFF. Here the CDR3 DNA reads TGTGCCAGCAGCCTTAGGACAGGCCTCTACAATGAGCAGTTCTTC.